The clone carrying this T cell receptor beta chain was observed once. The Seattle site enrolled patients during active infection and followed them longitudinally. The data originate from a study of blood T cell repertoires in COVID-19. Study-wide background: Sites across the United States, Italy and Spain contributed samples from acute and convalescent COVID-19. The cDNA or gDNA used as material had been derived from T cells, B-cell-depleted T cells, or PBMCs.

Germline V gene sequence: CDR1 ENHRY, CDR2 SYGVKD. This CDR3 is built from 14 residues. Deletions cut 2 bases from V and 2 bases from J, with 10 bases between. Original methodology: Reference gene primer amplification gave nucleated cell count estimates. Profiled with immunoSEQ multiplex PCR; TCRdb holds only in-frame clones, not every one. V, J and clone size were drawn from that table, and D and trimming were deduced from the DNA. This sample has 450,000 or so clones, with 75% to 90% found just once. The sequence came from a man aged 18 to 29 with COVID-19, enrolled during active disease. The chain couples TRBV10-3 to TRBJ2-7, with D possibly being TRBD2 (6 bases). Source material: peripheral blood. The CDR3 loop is CAISEAGRTYEQYF. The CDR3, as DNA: TGTGCCATCAGTGAGGCCGGGAGAACCTACGAGCAGTACTTC.